This TCR beta chain is drawn from a study of cytomegalovirus exposure and HLA in healthy donors. Study-level results: The CMV antigen specificity of three CMV-associated chains was confirmed through in vitro analysis.

J lost 3 bases, V lost 0 bases, and 5 bases had no gene match. Germline-derived CDR1 and CDR2 are SGHRS and YFSETQ. This CDR3 region has 17 residues. A remark on this clone: Its antigen is as yet unknown.

Vbeta (60) and Jbeta (13) primers were used in the PCR. Produced via immunoSEQ multiplex PCR; TCRdb's table is partial and in-frame only. The repertoire has roughly 120,000 clones, around 82% of them found once; the top ten carry 5.4%. The TCR sequence derives from a woman in her 30s in good health and CMV-seropositive. The sequenced sample consisted of PBMCs. The rearrangement joins TRBV5-1 to TRBJ2-3; 12 nucleotides align to TRBD2. CDR3 sequence (DNA): TGCGCCAGCAGCTTGGGGCTAGCGGGGGGGTTAACAGATACGCAGTATTTT. Translated: CASSLGLAGGLTDTQYF.